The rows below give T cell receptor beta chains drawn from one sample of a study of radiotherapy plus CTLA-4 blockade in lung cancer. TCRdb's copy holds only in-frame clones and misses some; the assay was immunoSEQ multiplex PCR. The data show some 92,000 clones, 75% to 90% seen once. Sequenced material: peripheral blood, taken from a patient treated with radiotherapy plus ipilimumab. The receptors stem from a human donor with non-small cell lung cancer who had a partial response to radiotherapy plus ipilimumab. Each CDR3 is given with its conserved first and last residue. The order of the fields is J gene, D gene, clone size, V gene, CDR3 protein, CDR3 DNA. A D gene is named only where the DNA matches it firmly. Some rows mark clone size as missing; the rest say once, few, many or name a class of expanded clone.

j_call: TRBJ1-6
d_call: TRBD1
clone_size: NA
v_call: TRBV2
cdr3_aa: CASTRQGTVSNSPLHF
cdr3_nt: TGTGCCAGCACCCGACAGGGGACTGTTTCTAATTCACCCCTCCACTTT

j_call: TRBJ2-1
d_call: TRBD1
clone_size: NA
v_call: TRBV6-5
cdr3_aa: CASSQTGEPYNEQFF
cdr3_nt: TGTGCCAGCAGCCAAACAGGGGAACCCTACAATGAGCAGTTCTTC

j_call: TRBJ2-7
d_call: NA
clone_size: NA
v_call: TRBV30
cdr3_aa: CAWGPGIYEQYF
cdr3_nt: TGTGCCTGGGGTCCGGGAATTTACGAGCAGTACTTC

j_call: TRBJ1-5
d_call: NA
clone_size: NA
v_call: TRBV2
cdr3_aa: CASNMAGNNQPQHF
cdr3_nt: TGTGCCAGCAATATGGCAGGGAACAATCAGCCCCAGCATTTT

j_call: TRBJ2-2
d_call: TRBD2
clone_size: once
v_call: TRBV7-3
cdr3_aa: CASSLVLAGLNTGELFF
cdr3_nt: TGTGCCAGCAGCTTAGTGCTAGCGGGGCTAAACACCGGGGAGCTGTTTTTT

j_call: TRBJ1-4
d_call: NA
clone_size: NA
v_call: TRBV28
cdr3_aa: CASSLLSGNPNEKLFF
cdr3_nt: TGTGCCAGCAGTTTATTGTCAGGGAATCCTAATGAAAAACTGTTTTTT

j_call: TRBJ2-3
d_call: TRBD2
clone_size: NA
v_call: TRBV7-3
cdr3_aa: CASSSPREGRDTQYF
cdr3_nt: TGTGCCAGCAGCTCCCCCCGGGAGGGCCGGGATACGCAGTATTTT

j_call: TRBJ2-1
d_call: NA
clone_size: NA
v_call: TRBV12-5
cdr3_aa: CASGTPPVATSYNEQFF
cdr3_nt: TGTGCTAGTGGCACCCCCCCCGTGGCCACCTCCTACAATGAGCAGTTCTTC

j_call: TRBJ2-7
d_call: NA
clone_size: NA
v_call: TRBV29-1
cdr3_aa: CSANEGPYEQYF
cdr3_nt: TGCAGCGCCAACGAGGGCCCATACGAGCAGTACTTC

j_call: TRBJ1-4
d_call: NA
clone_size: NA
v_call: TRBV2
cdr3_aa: CASKRRNEKLFF
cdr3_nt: TGTGCCAGCAAGAGGCGAAATGAAAAACTGTTTTTT

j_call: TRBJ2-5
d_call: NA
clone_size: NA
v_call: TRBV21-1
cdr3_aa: CASSKELAGQETQYF
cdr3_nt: TGTGCCAGCAGCAAAGAACTAGCGGGCCAAGAGACCCAGTACTTC

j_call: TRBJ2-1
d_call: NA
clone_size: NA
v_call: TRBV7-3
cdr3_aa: CASSLREPGRAGNEQFF
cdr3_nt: TGTGCCAGCAGCTTAAGGGAGCCGGGCCGAGCGGGCAATGAGCAGTTCTTC

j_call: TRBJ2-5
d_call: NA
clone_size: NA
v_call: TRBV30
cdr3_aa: CAWSTGQETQYF
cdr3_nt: TGTGCCTGGAGTACGGGGCAAGAGACCCAGTACTTC

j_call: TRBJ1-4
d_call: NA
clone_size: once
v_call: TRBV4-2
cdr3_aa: CASSQGSAAEEKLFF
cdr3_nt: TGTGCCAGCAGCCAAGGGTCAGCCGCGGAAGAAAAACTGTTTTTT

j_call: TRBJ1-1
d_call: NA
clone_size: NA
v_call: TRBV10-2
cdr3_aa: CASSEHSNTEAFF
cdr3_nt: TGCGCCAGCAGCGAACATTCGAACACTGAAGCTTTCTTT

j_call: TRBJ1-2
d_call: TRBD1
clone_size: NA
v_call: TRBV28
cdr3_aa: CASRSSGTVYGYTF
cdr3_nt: TGTGCCAGCCGTTCATCCGGGACAGTTTATGGCTACACCTTC

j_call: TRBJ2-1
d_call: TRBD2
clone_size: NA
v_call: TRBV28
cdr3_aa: CASSFRLTSVFRQSYNEQFF
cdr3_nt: TGTGCCAGCAGTTTCCGTCTGACTAGCGTATTCCGTCAGTCCTACAATGAGCAGTTCTTC

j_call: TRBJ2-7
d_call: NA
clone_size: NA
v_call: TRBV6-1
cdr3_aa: CASSVDRFAYEQYF
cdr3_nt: TGTGCCAGCAGTGTTGACAGGTTTGCCTACGAGCAGTACTTC

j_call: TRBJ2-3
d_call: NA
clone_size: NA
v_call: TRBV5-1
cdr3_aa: CASSSDTATDTQYF
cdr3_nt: TGCGCCAGCAGCTCGGACACTGCCACAGATACGCAGTATTTT

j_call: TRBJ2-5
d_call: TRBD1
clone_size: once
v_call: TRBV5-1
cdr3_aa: CASRQGAVETQYF
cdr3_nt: TGCGCCAGCAGGCAGGGGGCAGTGGAGACCCAGTACTTC

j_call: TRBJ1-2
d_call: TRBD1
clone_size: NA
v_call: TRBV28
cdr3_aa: CASIRPGGDYGYTF
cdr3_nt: TGTGCCAGCATACGGCCAGGGGGCGACTATGGCTACACCTTC

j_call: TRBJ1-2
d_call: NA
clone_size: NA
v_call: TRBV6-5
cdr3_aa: CASSRQRANYGYTF
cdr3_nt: TGTGCCAGCAGTAGACAGAGAGCTAACTATGGCTACACCTTC

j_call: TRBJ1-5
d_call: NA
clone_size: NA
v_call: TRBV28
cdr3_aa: CASNTGTSNQPQHF
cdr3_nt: TGTGCCAGCAACACAGGGACGAGCAATCAGCCCCAGCATTTT

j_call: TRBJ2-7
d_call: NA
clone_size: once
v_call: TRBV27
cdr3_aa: CASSTLGERSEQYF
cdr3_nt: TGTGCCAGCAGTACCCTCGGCGAGCGGTCCGAGCAGTACTTC

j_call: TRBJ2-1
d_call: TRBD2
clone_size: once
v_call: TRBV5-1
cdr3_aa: CASSPRTSGYNEQFF
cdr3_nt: TGCGCCAGCTCCCCGAGGACTAGCGGTTACAATGAGCAGTTCTTC

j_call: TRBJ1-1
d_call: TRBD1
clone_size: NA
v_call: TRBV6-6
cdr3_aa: CASSYGQGVEAFF
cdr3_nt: TGTGCCAGCAGTTACGGACAGGGGGTTGAAGCTTTCTTT

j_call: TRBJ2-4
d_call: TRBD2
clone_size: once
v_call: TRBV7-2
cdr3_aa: CASSLGSGTVVNIQYF
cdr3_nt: TGTGCCAGCAGCTTAGGTAGCGGGACGGTCGTAAACATTCAGTACTTC

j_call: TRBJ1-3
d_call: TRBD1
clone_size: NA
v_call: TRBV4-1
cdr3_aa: CASSPTRTGVFSGNTIYF
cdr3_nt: TGCGCCAGCAGCCCGACTAGGACAGGGGTTTTTTCTGGAAACACCATATATTTT

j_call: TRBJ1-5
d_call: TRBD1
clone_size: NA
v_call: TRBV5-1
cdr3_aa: CAPHGTGESNQPQHF
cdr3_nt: TGCGCCCCCCACGGGACAGGCGAAAGCAATCAGCCCCAGCATTTT

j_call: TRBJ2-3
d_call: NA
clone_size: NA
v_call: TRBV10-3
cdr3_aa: CAISAPGTDTQYF
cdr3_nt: TGTGCCATCAGTGCCCCAGGAACAGATACGCAGTATTTT

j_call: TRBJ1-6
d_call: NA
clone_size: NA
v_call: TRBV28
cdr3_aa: CASSLQGSSPLHF
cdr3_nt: TGTGCCAGCAGTTTACAGGGAAGTTCACCCCTCCACTTT

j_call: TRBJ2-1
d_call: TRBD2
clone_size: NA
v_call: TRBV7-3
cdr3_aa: CASSFGGRAFYNEQFF
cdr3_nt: TGTGCCAGCAGCTTTGGCGGGAGGGCCTTCTACAATGAGCAGTTCTTC

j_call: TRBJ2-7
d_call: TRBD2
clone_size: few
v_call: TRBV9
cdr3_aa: CASSPGSASPVLADF
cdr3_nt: TGTGCCAGCAGCCCCGGCAGCGCCAGCCCCGTACTAGCGGACTTC

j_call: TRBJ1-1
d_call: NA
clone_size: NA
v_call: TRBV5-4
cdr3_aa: CASTRRLDGEAFF
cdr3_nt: TGTGCCAGCACGAGGAGGTTGGACGGTGAAGCTTTCTTT

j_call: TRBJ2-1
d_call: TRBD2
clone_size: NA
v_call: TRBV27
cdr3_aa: CASSFPRGLAGTRSYNEQFF
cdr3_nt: TGTGCCAGCAGTTTTCCCCGCGGACTAGCGGGAACGCGCTCCTACAATGAGCAGTTCTTC

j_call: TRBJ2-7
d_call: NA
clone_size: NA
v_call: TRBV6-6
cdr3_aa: CASSRTIYEQYF
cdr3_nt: TGTGCCAGCAGTCGCACAATCTACGAGCAGTACTTC

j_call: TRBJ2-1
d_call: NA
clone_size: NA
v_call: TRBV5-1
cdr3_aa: CASSPDRSYNEQFF
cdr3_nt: TGCGCCAGCAGCCCGGACAGATCCTACAATGAGCAGTTCTTC

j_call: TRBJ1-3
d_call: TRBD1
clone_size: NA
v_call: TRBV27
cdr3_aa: CASSSSTGRAGNTIYF
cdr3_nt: TGTGCCAGCAGTTCCTCGACAGGGAGAGCTGGAAACACCATATATTTT

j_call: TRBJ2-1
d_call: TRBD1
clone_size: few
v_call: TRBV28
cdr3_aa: CASSDSRQGNWNNEQFF
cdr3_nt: TGTGCCAGCAGCGATTCCAGACAGGGGAACTGGAACAATGAGCAGTTCTTC

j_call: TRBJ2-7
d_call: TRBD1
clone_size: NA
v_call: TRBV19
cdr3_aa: CASSAFGTDPYEQYF
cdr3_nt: TGTGCCAGTAGTGCCTTTGGGACAGACCCCTACGAGCAGTACTTC